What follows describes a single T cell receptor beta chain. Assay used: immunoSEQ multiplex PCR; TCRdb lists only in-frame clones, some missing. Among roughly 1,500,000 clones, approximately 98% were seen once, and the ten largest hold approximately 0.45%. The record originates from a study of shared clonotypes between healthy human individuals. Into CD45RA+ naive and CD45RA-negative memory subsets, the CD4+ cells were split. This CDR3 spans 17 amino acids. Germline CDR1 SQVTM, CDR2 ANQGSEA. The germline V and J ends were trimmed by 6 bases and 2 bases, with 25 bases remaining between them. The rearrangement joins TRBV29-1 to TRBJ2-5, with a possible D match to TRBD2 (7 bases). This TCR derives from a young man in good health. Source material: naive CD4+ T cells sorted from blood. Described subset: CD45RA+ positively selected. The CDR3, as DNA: TGCAGCGTGTGGGGGGGATTGGGACAATGGGCTCAAGAGACCCAGTACTTC. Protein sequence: CSVWGGLGQWAQETQYF.